This passage covers 14 T cell receptor beta chains from one sample sequenced in a study of post-analysis software for immune sequencing data. Study findings and constraints: About five TRBV segments, including TRBV5-6, TRBV5-1 and TRBV20-1, were more frequent in patients than controls.

The TCR beta cDNA libraries carried unique molecular identifiers. Using its own MiXCR run on the PCR reads, TCRdb lists one record per CDR3 protein. Of 700,000 to 900,000 distinct CDR3 sequences in the sample, approximately 44% are singletons; the top ten hold roughly 4.9%. What these receptors recognize is not known. Sequencing was carried out using blood. The receptors stem from a girl aged 5 to 17 with multiple sclerosis.

The rearrangement uses TRBV4-1 and TRBJ2-5; no clear D gene. The CDR3 has 15 amino acids. Germline V CDR1 and CDR2: MGHRA, YSYEKL. Trimming left V 0 bases short and J 5 bases short, with 13 bases between. The CDR3 spells CASSQDPALWETQYF. CDR3 DNA: TGCGCCAGCAGCCAAGATCCGGCCCTGTGGGAGACCCAGTACTTC.

This chain connects TRBV28 to TRBJ1-1; D gene unclear. Trimming left V 2 bases short and J 2 bases short, with 15 bases between. The CDR3 contains 16 residues. The germline CDR1 and CDR2 sequences are MDHEN and SYDVKM. The CDR3 loop is CASSLLRGMRNTEAFF. DNA of the CDR3: TGTGCCAGCAGTTTACTCCGGGGTATGAGAAACACTGAAGCTTTCTTT.

This clonotype was observed at least ten times. The genes are TRBV12-3 or TRBV12-4 and TRBJ2-7; D is possibly TRBD2 (5 bases). Trimming left V 6 bases short and J 2 bases short, with 11 bases between. This CDR3 comprises 13 residues. The CDR3, as DNA: TGTGCCAGCAGCTTGAGCGGAACCTACGAGCAGTACTTC. Translating gives CASSLSGTYEQYF.

This clonotype turned up a few times. This sequence joins TRBV20-1 and TRBJ2-1, with D perhaps TRBD2 (6 bases). Near its end, the DNA agrees better with TRBJ2-7, so the J call may be wrong. The germline V gene encodes CDR1 DFQATT and CDR2 SNEGSKA (reference sequence). The CDR3 is made up of 15 amino acids. The CDR3 nucleotides are TGCAGTGCTAGAGATCTGCTGAAGGGACTCTACGAGCAGTACTTC. It specifies CSARDLLKGLYEQYF.

The CDR3 sequence: CASSLSFRGPSNQPQHF. The CDR3 nucleotides read TGTGCCAGCAGCTTGTCTTTCCGGGGGCCGAGCAATCAGCCCCAGCATTTT. The chain employs TRBV5-5 and TRBJ1-5; possible D gene TRBD1, 6 bases. The germline gives CDR1 SGHKS, CDR2 YYEKEE (reference sequence). The V gene lost 1 base and the J gene lost 1 base, with 15 bases spanning the gap. The CDR3 spans 17 residues.

The chain combines TRBV7-9 with TRBJ2-7, with D tentatively TRBD2 (5 bases). Germline CDR1 and CDR2: SEHNR and FQNEAQ (reference sequence). V lost 3 bases, J lost 5 bases, and 11 bases lay in between. The CDR3 is 13 amino acids. The CDR3, as DNA: TGTGCCAGCAGCTTCGGGATGGAGGACGAGCAGTACTTC. It specifies CASSFGMEDEQYF.

V is TRBV4-2 and J is TRBJ2-1, with 12 bases identical to TRBD2. Per the germline V gene, CDR1 is LGHNA and CDR2 is YNFKEQ. The V gene end was trimmed by 0 bases and the J gene end by 7 bases; junction bases not matched to a gene: 10. This CDR3 spans 18 amino acids. The CDR3 is CASSQEVQSSGRGNEQFF. In nucleotides, the CDR3 is TGTGCCAGCAGCCAAGAGGTGCAGTCTAGCGGGAGGGGAAATGAGCAGTTCTTC.

This chain links TRBV25-1 with TRBJ1-3; D is unresolved. The CDR3 is 14 residues long. Per germline, CDR1 MGHDK and CDR2 SYGVNS. V was clipped by 3 bases and J by 3 bases, with 9 bases between them. CDR3 coding DNA: TGTGCCAGCAGTGAGGCCAACAGTGGAAACACCATATATTTT. Protein sequence: CASSEANSGNTIYF.

This chain joins TRBV7-2 and TRBJ2-1; D not certain. Germline V CDR1 and CDR2: SGHTA, FQGNSA. V was clipped by 7 bases and J by 6 bases, with 10 bases between them. The CDR3 contains 12 residues. The CDR3 is CASKKVANEQFF. CDR3 bases: TGTGCCAGCAAAAAGGTGGCCAATGAGCAGTTCTTC. Combining the CDR3 with reference TRBV7-2 and TRBJ2-1 gives the whole variable domain GAGVSQSPSNKVTEKGKDVELRCDPISGHTALYWYRQSLGQGLEFLIYFQGNSAPDKSGLPSDRFSAERTGGSVSTLTIQRTQQEDSAVYLCASKKVANEQFFGPGTRLTVL.

The CDR3 loop is CSVVAGERYEQYF. The CDR3 DNA sequence: TGCAGCGTTGTAGCGGGAGAAAGGTACGAGCAGTACTTC. V gene TRBV29-1 combines with J gene TRBJ2-7, with TRBD2 matching 9 bases. CDR3 length: 13 amino acids. Losses at the gene ends were 4 bases for V and 4 bases for J; bases not matched to a gene: 5. Germline CDR1 SQVTM, CDR2 ANQGSEA.

V gene TRBV29-1 combines with J gene TRBJ2-1, with D unresolved. CDR1 and CDR2 from the germline V gene are SQVTM and ANQGSEA. The CDR3 has 11 residues. V lost 3 bases and J 9 bases, leaving 9 bases between the germline ends. The CDR3 DNA reads TGCAGCGTTGATAGGACGGGTGAGCAGTTCTTC. Protein: CSVDRTGEQFF.

This clonotype was observed a handful of times. Sequence at one end of the junction differs from germline and may be a read error. The V and J genes are TRBV10-3 and TRBJ2-5; TRBD1 aligns across 11 bases. Germline CDR1 and CDR2: ENHRY and SYGVKD. The CDR3 is 16 amino acids. The CDR3 DNA is TGTGCCGTCAGTGATCCCGGGACAGGGGGCCAAGAGACCCAGTACTTC. This translates into CAVSDPGTGGQETQYF.

Regarding this clonotype: The junction and the germline gene differ at one end; a read error may be behind it. The chain links TRBV27 to TRBJ2-1; 10 nucleotides line up with TRBD2. This CDR3 is 14 amino acids long. Looked up from germline, CDR1 is MNHEY and CDR2 is SMNVEV (reference sequence). The CDR3 is CAGRPSGSGHEQFF. CDR3 bases: TGTGCCGGCAGGCCTAGCGGGAGCGGCCATGAGCAGTTCTTC.

V usage is TRBV7-2 and J usage is TRBJ2-1; 13 bases align to TRBD2. The V segment lost 5 bases and the J segment 6 bases; nucleotides outside the gene matches: 4. CDR1 and CDR2 from the germline V gene are SGHTA and FQGNSA. CDR3 length: 15 residues. The CDR3 bases are TGTGCCAGCAGCCTACTAGCGGGGGGGGCCAATGAGCAGTTCTTC. This codes for CASSLLAGGANEQFF. The variable domain in full, with the rest retrieved from reference TRBV7-2 and TRBJ2-1, is GAGVSQSPSNKVTEKGKDVELRCDPISGHTALYWYRQSLGQGLEFLIYFQGNSAPDKSGLPSDRFSAERTGGSVSTLTIQRTQQEDSAVYLCASSLLAGGANEQFFGPGTRLTVL.